The T cell receptor beta chain under discussion was sequenced for a study of shared clonotypes between healthy human individuals. Profiling relied on immunoSEQ multiplex PCR, and the TCRdb table lists in-frame clones only, not all of them. The sample lists about 1.1 million clones, about four fifths occurring once. Only Caucasian adults living in Nashville, Tennessee made up the donor group. The germline V gene has CDR1 KGHSH and CDR2 LQKENI. The CDR3 runs to 15 residues. Trimming stripped 2 bases from V and 7 bases from J, with 14 bases between. The chain joins TRBV18 to TRBJ1-4, with unresolved D. This TCR was sampled from a man between 18 and 35 years old in good health. Some clones in this sample may be carry-over from other donors' samples. What was sequenced was memory CD4+ T cells from PBMCs. As for subset: CD45RA-negative fraction. CDR3 sequence reads: CASSPGVLGSEKLFF. In DNA form, the CDR3 reads TGTGCCAGCTCACCAGGAGTACTAGGGAGTGAAAAACTGTTTTTT. Drawing the rest from reference TRBV18 and TRBJ1-4, the complete variable domain is NAGVMQNPRHLVRRRGQEARLRCSPMKGHSHVYWYRQLPEEGLKFMVYLQKENIIDESGMPKERFSAEFPKEGPSILRIQQVVRGDSAAYFCASSPGVLGSEKLFFGSGTQLSVL.